These 23 T cell receptor beta chains came from one sample sequenced in a study of shared T cell receptors in the human thymus. The method was immunoSEQ multiplex PCR; TCRdb's version includes in-frame clones alone and lacks a portion of them. The table records 700,000 or so clones, over 75% of them present only once. These data also featured in a second study, about human thymus T cells.

Sequenced input: thymocytes. All receptors come from a girl in the first two years of life with a congenital heart defect.

This chain connects TRBV5-4 to TRBJ1-2, with no clear D. Looked up from germline, CDR1 is SGHNT and CDR2 is YYREEE (reference sequence). The CDR3 consists of 13 residues. V lost 4 bases, J lost 7 bases, and 14 bases lay in between. Written as DNA, the CDR3 is TGTGCCAGCAGCCGGACGGGGAAGCGTGGCTACACCTTC. This codes for CASSRTGKRGYTF.

This chain links TRBV4-1 with TRBJ1-5, with D perhaps TRBD1 (5 bases). The V end was cut by 4 bases, the J end by 6 bases, with 16 bases between. This CDR3 spans 15 amino acids. Looked up from germline, CDR1 is MGHRA and CDR2 is YSYEKL. The DNA of the CDR3 is TGCGCCAGCAGCCTCCAATGGCGGGGGAGTCAGCCCCAGCATTTT. It is translated as CASSLQWRGSQPQHF.

This chain joins TRBV15 and TRBJ2-1; tentatively, D is TRBD1 (6 bases). The CDR3 is 13 residues long. The germline CDR1 and CDR2 sequences are LNHNV and YYDKDF (reference sequence). V was cut by 4 bases and J by 10 bases, with 14 bases left in between. CDR3 in DNA: TGTGCCACCAGCACGCCCACAGGGTCCGAGCAGTTCTTC. It translates to CATSTPTGSEQFF.

The chain carries TRBV4-3 and TRBJ2-1; 8 bases are shared with TRBD2. The CDR3 runs 20 residues. After removal of 4 bases from V and 0 bases from J, the junction contained 17 bases not matched to a gene. Germline lookup yields CDR1 LGHNA and CDR2 YSLEER. CDR3 sequence: CASSPGGSGGDTSSYNEQFF. CDR3 coding DNA: TGCGCCAGCAGCCCGGGAGGGAGCGGGGGAGATACTAGCTCCTACAATGAGCAGTTCTTC.

The V gene is TRBV15, the J gene TRBJ1-6; 9 nucleotides line up with TRBD1. Germline V gene data show CDR1 as LNHNV and CDR2 as YYDKDF (reference sequence). The V gene end was trimmed by 2 bases and the J gene end by 13 bases; junction bases not matched to a gene: 6. The CDR3 has 14 amino acids. The CDR3 bases are TGTGCCACCAGCAGAAGGACAGGGGTAGGGCCCCTCCACTTT. Its translation: CATSRRTGVGPLHF.

This chain connects TRBV19 to TRBJ1-2; 7 bases agree with TRBD1. The CDR3 is 16 residues long. Germline lookup yields CDR1 LNHDA and CDR2 SQIVND (reference sequence). V was clipped by 0 bases and J by 5 bases; unmatched bases: 9. CDR3 nucleotides: TGTGCCAGTAGTATAGAGAGGCCAGGGGGACGGTATGGCTACACCTTC. Amino acids: CASSIERPGGRYGYTF.

CDR3 in DNA: TGTGCCAGCAGCTCACAAAATGGGGGGGAAGCTGCTAACTATGGCTACACCTTC. Its translation: CASSSQNGGEAANYGYTF. The chain has TRBV5-6 and TRBJ1-2; D perhaps matches TRBD1 (5 bases). Germline assignment: CDR1 SGHDT and CDR2 YYEEEE. This CDR3 is 18 amino acids long. V was cut by 3 bases and J by 0 bases, with 21 bases left in between.

V gene TRBV6-1 combines with J gene TRBJ1-5; no clear D gene. V dropped 5 bases and J dropped 9 bases, with 14 bases sitting between them. The CDR3 consists of 13 residues. Germline values: CDR1 MNHNS, CDR2 SASEGT. CDR3 in amino acids: CASSWQAAWPQHF. The CDR3 bases are TGTGCCAGCAGTTGGCAGGCCGCCTGGCCCCAGCATTTT.

This clone was found a few times. CDR3: CASRDREVCGYTF. The CDR3 coding sequence is TGTGCCAGCAGGGACAGGGAGGTTTGCGGCTACACCTTC. J is TRBJ1-2 and V is TRBV19; TRBD1 matches at 9 bases. V lost 9 bases to trimming and J lost 8 bases; unmatched junction nucleotides: 10. The length of the CDR3 is 13 residues. Germline V CDR1 and CDR2: LNHDA, SQIVND (reference sequence).

This chain uses TRBV6-1 with TRBJ1-5; 7 bases are shared with TRBD1. Germline assignment: CDR1 MNHNS and CDR2 SASEGT. The CDR3 consists of 15 residues. The ends lost 6 bases at V and 6 bases at J; junction bases unmatched: 11. This CDR3 reads CASRQRRGLGQPQHF. In DNA form, the CDR3 reads TGTGCCAGCAGGCAGCGGAGGGGGCTTGGTCAGCCCCAGCATTTT.

The chain employs TRBV5-1 and TRBJ2-7, with D perhaps TRBD1 (6 bases). Germline assignment: CDR1 SGHRS and CDR2 YFSETQ. Between the trimmed V and J ends, which lost 4 bases and 7 bases, there was a span of 18 bases. The CDR3 length is 14 residues. The CDR3 DNA reads TGCGCCAGCAGCCCCAGGGGATTATTGGAAGAGCAGTACTTC. Protein product: CASSPRGLLEEQYF.

This chain connects TRBV28 to TRBJ1-2, with D unclear. CDR1 is MDHEN, CDR2 SYDVKM, per germline. The CDR3 has 17 amino acids. The germline V and J ends were trimmed by 6 bases and 4 bases, with 24 bases remaining between them. CDR3 DNA: TGTGCCAGCAGCCGGACTCTTCCTATCGGGATGGCCTATGGCTACACCTTC. Its translation: CASSRTLPIGMAYGYTF.

The V gene is TRBV7-3, the J gene TRBJ1-3, with D possibly being TRBD1 (5 bases). This CDR3 has 13 residues. Germline V gene data show CDR1 as SGHTA and CDR2 as FQGTGA. V lost 9 bases and J lost 2, with 11 bases in between. Here the CDR3 DNA reads TGTGCCAGTAGACAGTATCCTGGAAACACCATATATTTT. It yields the protein CASRQYPGNTIYF.

J is TRBJ2-7 and V is TRBV6-5, with 7 positions matching TRBD1. This CDR3 comprises 13 residues. Per the germline V gene, CDR1 is MNHEY and CDR2 is SVGAGI. V gave up 5 bases and J gave up 6 bases; unmatched junction bases: 7. The CDR3 reads CASSKWGQFEQYF. The CDR3, as DNA: TGTGCCAGCAGTAAATGGGGACAGTTCGAGCAGTACTTC.

This clone was seen a handful of times. The CDR3 region is CATYAFSGNTIYF. The DNA for the CDR3 is TGTGCCACCTACGCGTTCTCTGGAAACACCATATATTTT. The rearrangement uses TRBV28 and TRBJ1-3, with D hard to call. V lost 10 bases and J 0 bases, leaving 10 bases between the germline ends. CDR1 and CDR2 (germline): MDHEN, SYDVKM. This CDR3 has 13 residues. Filled out from reference TRBV28 and TRBJ1-3, the complete variable domain reads DVKVTQSSRYLVKRTGEKVFLECVQDMDHENMFWYRQDPGLGLRLIYFSYDVKMKEKGDIPEGYSVSREKKERFSLILESASTNQTSMYLCATYAFSGNTIYFGEGSWLTVV.

This clone was counted once. The chain links TRBV9 to TRBJ1-2; weak D call: TRBD1 (5 bases). The germline V gene has CDR1 SGDLS and CDR2 YYNGEE. V was shortened by 3 bases and J by 4 bases, with 7 bases between the two germline ends. The CDR3 has 12 amino acids. CDR3: CASSGGGYGYTF. DNA of the CDR3: TGTGCCAGCAGCGGGGGCGGCTATGGCTACACCTTC.

The chain joins TRBV4-3 to TRBJ2-1; tentatively, D is TRBD2 (5 bases). V dropped 0 bases and J dropped 7 bases, with 19 bases sitting between them. The CDR3 is made up of 17 amino acids. Germline V CDR1 and CDR2: LGHNA, YSLEER. This CDR3 reads CASSQENMWESGNEQFF. The CDR3 bases are TGCGCCAGCAGCCAAGAAAATATGTGGGAGTCGGGAAATGAGCAGTTCTTC.

The rearrangement uses TRBV5-1 and TRBJ1-2; possible D gene TRBD1, 5 bases. CDR1 is SGHRS, CDR2 YFSETQ, per germline. Deletions cut 5 bases from V and 1 base from J, with 30 bases between. The CDR3 is made up of 20 amino acids. The chain's CDR3 is CASSAGTNLPLTDNNYGYTF. Here the CDR3 DNA reads TGCGCCAGCAGTGCTGGGACTAACCTCCCACTCACCGATAATAACTATGGCTACACCTTC.

The DNA for the CDR3 is TGCAGCGTTATTGATGAAACGGGCACCGGGGAGCTGTTTTTT. Translating gives CSVIDETGTGELFF. The chain couples TRBV29-1 to TRBJ2-2; D remains ambiguous. The CDR3 sequence is 14 residues long. V was trimmed by 5 bases and J by 4 bases, leaving 14 bases between them. Germline V gene lookup returns CDR1 SQVTM and CDR2 ANQGSEA.

The rearrangement links TRBV20-1 to TRBJ2-5; D uncertain. Germline V gives CDR1 DFQATT, CDR2 SNEGSKA (reference sequence). Trimming took 3 bases from V and 8 from J, leaving 10 bases between them. The CDR3 has 11 residues. The CDR3 region is CSASVERTQYF. As DNA, the CDR3 is TGCAGTGCTAGTGTAGAAAGAACCCAGTACTTC.

V gene TRBV28 combines with J gene TRBJ2-7, with 7 bases fitting TRBD2. There are 11 residues in the CDR3. CDR1 and CDR2 from the germline V gene are MDHEN and SYDVKM. J gave up 4 bases and V 7 bases, and 1 base lay outside the gene matches. CDR3 loop: CASMGGYEQYF. DNA for the CDR3: TGTGCCAGCATGGGAGGGTACGAGCAGTACTTC.

J is TRBJ2-2 and V is TRBV4-1; 11 bases map to TRBD1. CDR1 is MGHRA and CDR2 is YSYEKL in the germline V gene. V lost 1 base, J lost 3 bases, and 4 bases stayed unmatched. The CDR3 loop spans 17 amino acids. The CDR3 bases are TGCGCCAGCAGCCAAGGGACAGGGGGCTACGACACCGGGGAGCTGTTTTTT. Translation gives CASSQGTGGYDTGELFF.

This clone was recorded once. The rearrangement uses TRBV13 and TRBJ1-2, with D perhaps TRBD1 (5 bases). Germline CDR1 PRHDT, CDR2 FYEKMQ (reference sequence). This CDR3 comprises 16 residues. Trimming took off 2 bases at V and 2 bases at J, with 15 bases between the two ends. CDR3 DNA: TGTGCCAGCAGCTTAAGCTGGGGGGGGATAAACTATGGCTACACCTTC. Its protein product is CASSLSWGGINYGYTF.